The clone carrying this TCR beta chain was observed at least ten times. The germline V gene has CDR1 SEHNR and CDR2 FQNEAQ (reference sequence). The length of the CDR3 is 16 residues. V lost 1 base to trimming and J lost 5 bases; unmatched junction nucleotides: 6. The data were obtained in a study of identical twins. TCRdb re-derived calls from the 5' RACE reads in MiXCR, one entry per CDR3 protein. The sample has about 100,000 distinct CDR3 sequences; 5.9% are singletons. The source is a woman in her forties or fifties in good health. The chain uses TRBV7-9 and TRBJ2-1, with 9 bases fitting TRBD2. The material sequenced was memory T cells sorted from blood. The CDR3 sequence is CASSLVGTSRDNEQFF. The CDR3 DNA sequence: TGTGCCAGCAGCTTAGTTGGGACTAGCCGAGACAATGAGCAGTTCTTC. The full variable domain, its missing parts supplied by reference TRBV7-9 and TRBJ2-1, is DTGVSQNPRHKITKRGQNVTFRCDPISEHNRLYWYRQTLGQGPEFLTYFQNEAQLEKSRLLSDRFSAERPKGSFSTLEIQRTEQGDSAMYLCASSLVGTSRDNEQFFGPGTRLTVL.